This is a list of T cell receptor beta chains from one sample in a study of blood T cell repertoires in COVID-19. This table comes from immunoSEQ multiplex PCR, and its TCRdb copy is limited to in-frame clones, with some not included. The table has more than 95,000 clones, more than 70% seen once. Sequencing was performed on peripheral blood. The source is a woman in her sixties with acute or convalescent COVID-19. Both conserved end residues are part of each CDR3. Each record gives: V gene, D gene, clone size, CDR3 protein. A D gene is named only where the DNA matches it firmly. Clone size is not always given. Where it is, it says once, few, many or a class for expanded clones.

TRBV5-1	TRBD1	NA	CASSPGTVNEKLFF
TRBV10-3	NA	NA	CAITQDRGTEAFF
TRBV24-1	NA	NA	CATSDDRFGEKLFF
TRBV25-1	NA	NA	CASGAGTDTQYF
TRBV19	NA	once	CASSLGGSADTQYF
TRBV30	NA	once	CAWNPPGTYNSPLHF
TRBV7-6	NA	NA	CASSAYQETQYF
TRBV7-3	TRBD1	NA	CASSFGQGAWETQYF
TRBV18	TRBD2	NA	CASSQSAGAGDEQFF
TRBV18	TRBD2	NA	CASTKRESMVEQFF
TRBV19	TRBD1	NA	CASMARDRVMGNYGYTF
TRBV30	TRBD2	NA	CAWSITSDHTQYF
TRBV11-2	NA	NA	CASSLAAGEAFF